The rows below give T cell receptor beta chains drawn from one sample of a study of T cells in Graves' hyperthyroidism and ophthalmopathy. In TCRdb, the multiplex PCR reads were re-called with MiXCR into one record per CDR3 protein. Of about 400,000 distinct CDR3 sequences in the sample, 25% were seen once. Sequenced input: blood. These receptors were collected from a man aged 50-59 years with Graves' hyperthyroidism. The CDR3 runs from the conserved cysteine through the conserved F or W. A D gene is named only where the DNA matches it firmly. Clone size is stated in some rows and not others, as once, few, many or a class when expanded.

clone size	V gene	D gene	J gene	CDR3 DNA	CDR3 protein
few	TRBV5-1	.	TRBJ2-7	TGCGCCAGCAGCTTGATTGCATCCGAGCAGTACTTC	CASSLIASEQYF
.	TRBV5-1	TRBD1	TRBJ2-5	TGCGCCAGCAGCTCAGCTGGGACAGGACAAGAGACCCAGTACTTC	CASSSAGTGQETQYF
.	TRBV19	.	TRBJ1-5	TGTGCCAGTAGTTCAAGGGTCGGAGATACGCAGCATTTT	CASSSRVGDTQHF
few	TRBV3-1	.	TRBJ1-2	TGTGCCAGCAGCCAAGAGGAAGGAGGTAACTATGGCTACACCTTC	CASSQEEGGNYGYTF
.	TRBV20-1	TRBD2	TRBJ2-7	TGCAGTGCTACTCTAGCGGGAGGGAGCTCCTACGAGCAGTACTTC	CSATLAGGSSYEQYF
few	TRBV27	.	TRBJ1-4	TGTGCCAGCAGTTTTTCGTGCGATAAACTGTTTTTT	CASSFSCDKLFF
.	TRBV9	TRBD1	TRBJ2-5	TGTGCCAGCAGCACCCGGACAGGGGGCGCCGAGGAGACCCAGTACTTC	CASSTRTGGAEETQYF
many	TRBV2	.	TRBJ2-5	TGTGCCAGCAGTGCCGTTGGGGAGACCCAGTACTTC	CASSAVGETQYF
few	TRBV12-5	.	TRBJ1-2	TGTGCTAGCAGCTGGACTGGAAGGGGCTACACCTTC	CASSWTGRGYTF
few	TRBV2	.	TRBJ2-5	TGTGCCAGCAGTGAAATCGGCAGGCGAGGGACCCAGTACTTC	CASSEIGRRGTQYF
few	TRBV24-1	.	TRBJ1-2	TGTGCCACCAGTGATGAGGGGCAATGGTATGGCTACACCTTC	CATSDEGQWYGYTF
.	TRBV6-2/TRBV6-3	TRBD2	TRBJ2-4	TGTGCCAGCAGTTACTCTGCTAGCGGGAGGGCCGGGGCCAAAAACATTCAGTACTTC	CASSYSASGRAGAKNIQYF
many	TRBV2	TRBD2	TRBJ2-3	TGTGCCAGCAGTGGAACCGGACTAGCGGGAGATACGCAGTATTTT	CASSGTGLAGDTQYF
.	TRBV20-1	.	TRBJ2-7	TGCAGTGCTAGAGGGGTAGTGGGATCCTACGAGCAGTACTTC	CSARGVVGSYEQYF
.	TRBV7-3	TRBD2	TRBJ2-1	TGTGCCAGCAGCAAACTAGCGGGGAGCTCCTACAATGAGCAGTTCTTC	CASSKLAGSSYNEQFF